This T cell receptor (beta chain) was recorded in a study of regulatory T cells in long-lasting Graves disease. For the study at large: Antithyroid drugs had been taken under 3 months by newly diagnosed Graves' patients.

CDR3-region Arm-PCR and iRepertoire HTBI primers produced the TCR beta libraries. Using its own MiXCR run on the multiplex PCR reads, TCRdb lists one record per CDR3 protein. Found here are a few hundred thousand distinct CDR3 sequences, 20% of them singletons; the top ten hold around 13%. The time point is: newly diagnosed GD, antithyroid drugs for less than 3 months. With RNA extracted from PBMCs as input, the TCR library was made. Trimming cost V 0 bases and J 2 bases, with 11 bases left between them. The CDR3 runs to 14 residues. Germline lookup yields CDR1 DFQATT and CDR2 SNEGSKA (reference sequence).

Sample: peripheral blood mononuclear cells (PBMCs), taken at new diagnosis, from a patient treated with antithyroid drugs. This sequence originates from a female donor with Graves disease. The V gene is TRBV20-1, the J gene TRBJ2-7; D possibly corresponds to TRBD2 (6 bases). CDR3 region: CSAREGGLTYEQYF. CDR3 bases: TGCAGTGCTAGAGAGGGAGGCTTAACCTACGAGCAGTACTTC.